This T cell receptor (beta chain) was sequenced in a study of blood T cells in healthy people across ages. Through a sample-barcoded 5' primer and a J-beta primer mix, a second PCR was run for roughly 7 to 12 cycles. TCRdb re-called the 5' RACE reads through MiXCR, storing one row per CDR3 protein. The profile shows about 800,000 distinct CDR3 sequences, roughly 64% of them singletons. V lost 9 bases and J lost 5, with 10 bases in between. Germline CDR1 KGHDR, CDR2 SFDVKD. The CDR3 is 11 residues long. The TCR sequence derives from a man between 25 and 39 years old in good health. The chain is built from TRBV24-1 and TRBJ2-7; unclear D gene. Sequenced sample: blood. The CDR3 nucleotides read TGTGCCACCCAAACGAATAACGAGCAGTACTTC. Amino acid sequence: CATQTNNEQYF.